The T cell receptor beta chain under discussion was sequenced for a study of T-cell reconstitution after alpha-beta-depleted transplantation in children. As it was prepared, the TCRbeta library received unique molecular identifiers. A single record per CDR3 protein comes from TCRdb applying MiXCR to the PCR reads. Among about 540,000 distinct CDR3 sequences listed, around 18% were seen once. Sequencing was performed on PBMCs from the stem cell graft donor, taken from the stem cell graft. This clonotype originated in a human donor who donated a stem cell graft to a child with acute lymphoblastic leukemia.

The CDR3, as DNA: TGTGCCAGCAGCTCCCCAGCGGGGCTCGAGCAGTACTTC. This codes for CASSSPAGLEQYF. The V call is TRBV7-9, the J call TRBJ2-7; TRBD2 agrees at 7 bases. The germline gives CDR1 SEHNR, CDR2 FQNEAQ (reference sequence). Trimming at V came to 4 bases and at J to 6 bases, leaving 6 bases not matched to a gene. The CDR3 contains 13 residues.